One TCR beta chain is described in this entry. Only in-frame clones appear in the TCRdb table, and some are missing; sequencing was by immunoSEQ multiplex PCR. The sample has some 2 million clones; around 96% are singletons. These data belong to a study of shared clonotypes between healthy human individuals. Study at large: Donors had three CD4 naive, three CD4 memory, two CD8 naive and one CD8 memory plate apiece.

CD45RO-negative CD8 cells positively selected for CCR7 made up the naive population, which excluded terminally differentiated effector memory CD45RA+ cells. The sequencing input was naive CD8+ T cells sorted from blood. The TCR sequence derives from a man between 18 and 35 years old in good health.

CDR3 amino acids: CASSSPVGSPLEAFF. As DNA, the CDR3 is TGTGCCAGCAGCTCCCCTGTCGGGAGCCCCTTGGAAGCTTTCTTT. The chain employs TRBV7-3 and TRBJ1-1; D gene unclear. The CDR3 extends over 15 amino acids. V was clipped by 4 bases and J by 8 bases, with 20 bases between them. Germline CDR1 and CDR2: SGHTA and FQGTGA. The full variable domain, rest sourced from reference TRBV7-3 and TRBJ1-1, is GAGVSQTPSNKVTEKGKYVELRCDPISGHTALYWYRQSLGQGPEFLIYFQGTGAADDSGLPNDRFFAVRPEGSVSTLKIQRTERGDSAVYLCASSSPVGSPLEAFFGQGTRLTVV.